This TCR beta chain was identified during a study of blood T cells in healthy people across ages. Study-wide findings and caveats: Versus aged donors, long-lived donors had higher diversity and more naive CD4+ cells.

Of note for this clonotype: As yet, its antigen is unknown.

With a J-beta primer mix and a sample-barcoded 5' primer, a second PCR ran about 7 to 12 cycles. Each CDR3 protein gets one entry after TCRdb re-called the 5' RACE reads with MiXCR. This table has about 680,000 distinct CDR3 sequences, 45% to 50% appearing once. Sequenced material: blood. This TCR derives from a woman aged 55-69 years in good health.

CDR3 in amino acids: CASSMATVNYGYTF. The CDR3 DNA sequence: TGTGCCAGTAGTATGGCGACGGTTAACTATGGCTACACCTTC. This rearrangement joins TRBV19 to TRBJ1-2; D is ambiguous. Trimming took 3 bases from V and 1 from J, leaving 9 bases between them. This CDR3 is 14 amino acids long. Looked up from germline, CDR1 is LNHDA and CDR2 is SQIVND (reference sequence).